These 17 T cell receptor beta chains came from one sample sequenced in a study of molecular identifiers for immune sequencing clone quantification. Via MiXCR, TCRdb re-called the PCR reads, giving one row per CDR3 protein. The profile covers tens of thousands of distinct CDR3 sequences, with 15% to 20% appearing a single time and about 1.5% taken by the ten largest. The sequenced sample was naive CD8+ T cells from blood, with Jurkat cell RNA spiked in. The sample's subset: FACS-sorted CD8+CD4-CCR7+CD45RA+ naive T cells. These receptors were taken from a human donor in good health. Some libraries in this study had Jurkat cell RNA spiked in.

In its sample, this clonotype was seen many times. The rearrangement joins TRBV14 to TRBJ2-1; 8 nucleotides align to TRBD1. The CDR3 has 13 amino acids. With V trimmed by 3 bases and J by 9 bases, 4 bases remained unmatched. Germline CDR1 reads SGHDN; CDR2 reads FVKESK. The CDR3, as DNA: TGTGCCAGCAGCCAGGACAGGGCTGGTGAGCAGTTCTTC. It translates to CASSQDRAGEQFF.

Ten or more counts support this clonotype. The chain joins TRBV10-3 to TRBJ2-1; D may be TRBD1 or TRBD2 (5 bases each). Deletions cut 10 bases from V and 0 bases from J, with 13 bases between. CDR1 is ENHRY, CDR2 SYGVKD, per germline. The CDR3 length is 14 residues. The CDR3 bases are TGTGCCACCAGGGACGGTCGCTCCTACAATGAGCAGTTCTTC. Its protein is CATRDGRSYNEQFF.

For the CDR3, the DNA is TGTGCCAGTAGCCCCCCCTCCCGGGAGGTGGTCAATGAGCAGTTCTTC. Translated, it gives CASSPPSREVVNEQFF. The V call is TRBV19, the J call TRBJ2-1; TRBD2 matches 7 bases. CDR3 length equals 16 residues. From germline, CDR1 is LNHDA and CDR2 SQIVND (reference sequence). V shed 6 bases, J shed 6 bases, and the junction held 14 bases outside the gene matches.

This clonotype was seen many times. The chain employs TRBV5-1 and TRBJ2-1; TRBD2 matches at 9 bases. The CDR3 has 18 amino acids. The ends lost 0 bases at V and 2 bases at J; junction bases unmatched: 9. Per germline, CDR1 SGHRS and CDR2 YFSETQ. CDR3 sequence reads: CASSLGILSGRPYNEQFF. The CDR3 bases are TGCGCCAGCAGCTTGGGTATACTAAGCGGGAGGCCCTACAATGAGCAGTTCTTC.

There are a few counts of this clonotype. The chain has TRBV13 and TRBJ2-7, with 12 positions matching TRBD2. This CDR3 spans 17 amino acids. V lost 5 bases, J lost 2 bases, and 10 bases stayed unmatched. Germline assignment: CDR1 PRHDT and CDR2 FYEKMQ (reference sequence). CDR3 nucleotide sequence: TGTGCCAGCAGCGACAGGACTAGCGGGATCTCCCCCTACGAGCAGTACTTC. Amino acids: CASSDRTSGISPYEQYF. Complete variable domain (other parts from reference TRBV13 and TRBJ2-7): AAGVIQSPRHLIKEKRETATLKCYPIPRHDTVYWYQQGPGQDPQFLISFYEKMQSDKGSIPDRFSAQQFSDYHSELNMSSLELGDSALYFCASSDRTSGISPYEQYFGPGTRLTVT.

The chain joins TRBV12-3 or TRBV12-4 to TRBJ1-5; possibly TRBD1 for D (6 bases). The CDR3 has 14 amino acids. Trimming shortened V by 5 bases and J by 1 base, and 9 bases separated the two germline ends. CDR3 sequence: CASSDQGSNQPQHF. CDR3 DNA sequence: TGTGCCAGCAGTGACCAGGGGAGCAATCAGCCCCAGCATTTT.

This clonotype was seen ten or more times. CDR3 region: CASSEEFNEQFF. As DNA, the CDR3 is TGTGCCAGCAGTGAAGAATTCAATGAGCAGTTCTTC. The rearrangement links TRBV2 to TRBJ2-1, with D unclear. The ends were cut back, 1 base at V and 6 bases at J, with 4 bases in the middle. Per germline, CDR1 SNHLY and CDR2 FYNNEI. The CDR3 contains 12 residues.

This clonotype was counted many times. The J gene is TRBJ1-2, the V gene TRBV7-2, with a weak D call TRBD1 (5 bases). Trimming shortened V by 7 bases and J by 4 bases, and 13 bases separated the two germline ends. The CDR3 is 13 residues long. Germline lookup yields CDR1 SGHTA and CDR2 FQGNSA. The CDR3 DNA is TGTGCCAGCACTCCGTGGGGCGCCTATGGCTACACCTTC. This encodes CASTPWGAYGYTF.

This clonotype showed up many times. The chain is built from TRBV9 and TRBJ2-3, with a possible D match to TRBD1 (6 bases). CDR1 is SGDLS, CDR2 YYNGEE, per germline. CDR3 length: 14 amino acids. V lost 4 bases and J 2 bases, leaving 11 bases between the germline ends. CDR3 in DNA: TGTGCCAGCAGCCACACAGGGACCACAGATACGCAGTATTTT. It codes for CASSHTGTTDTQYF.

As concerns this clonotype: No conserved phenylalanine or tryptophan is present at the end of the CDR3, so a read error is the likely explanation. The chain joins TRBV27 to TRBJ2-7, with 11 bases fitting TRBD1. Germline CDR1 is MNHEY and CDR2 is SMNVEV (reference sequence). The V and J ends lost 8 bases and 5 bases, in that order; junction bases with no gene match: 5. This CDR3 has 13 residues. The CDR3 region has the DNA TGTGCCAGCCCACGGACAGGGGGCAACGAGCAGTACCTC. Its protein is CASPRTGGNEQYL.

This clonotype has at least ten counts. The chain combines TRBV20-1 with TRBJ2-7; possibly TRBD2 for D (6 bases). Germline-derived CDR1 and CDR2 are DFQATT and SNEGSKA (reference sequence). This CDR3 has 13 amino acids. V lost 3 bases to trimming and J lost 4 bases, with 13 bases between them. The CDR3, as DNA: TGCAGTGCTAGGGAGGCGGGAAGGTACGAGCAGTACTTC. Its protein is CSAREAGRYEQYF.

This chain connects TRBV5-3 to TRBJ2-1; 8 bases map to TRBD2. TRBV5-3 is annotated as an ORF whose role is uncertain. Trimming cost V 10 bases and J 6 bases; bases outside gene matches: 15. The CDR3 runs 15 residues. The CDR3 spells CAAQTPLAGFNEQFF. CDR3 in DNA: TGTGCCGCACAAACTCCGCTAGCGGGCTTCAATGAGCAGTTCTTC.

With regard to this clonotype: One end of the junction does not line up with germline, which may come from a read error. The rearrangement links TRBV12-3 or TRBV12-4 to TRBJ1-1, with 7 bases lining up with TRBD1. There are 17 residues in the CDR3. CDR3 protein: CASSPSGQGVMNTEASF. The CDR3 coding sequence is TGTGCCAGCAGTCCCTCGGGGCAGGGGGTTATGAACACTGAAGCTTCCTTT.

This rearrangement joins TRBV20-1 to TRBJ2-7, with 9 bases aligning to TRBD2. The CDR3 spans 16 residues. V trimming: 5 bases; J trimming: 4 bases; junction bases outside the gene matches: 15. The germline gives CDR1 DFQATT, CDR2 SNEGSKA (reference sequence). The CDR3 is CSAGSPSSGIAYEQYF. In nucleotides, the CDR3 is TGCAGTGCTGGATCCCCTTCTAGCGGGATAGCTTACGAGCAGTACTTC.

This clonotype showed up many times. For the CDR3, the DNA is TGTGCCAGCAGCTTGGCCCAAACGACAGATACGCAGTATTTT. Translating gives CASSLAQTTDTQYF. This chain links TRBV5-8 with TRBJ2-3; the D is unclear. V was pared by 0 bases and J by 3 bases, with 8 bases between. Germline CDR1 and CDR2: SGHTS and YDEGEE. This CDR3 is built from 14 residues.

This clonotype was counted a few times. One base away lies a much larger clone, so this may be a sequencing read error. This rearrangement joins TRBV4-1 to TRBJ1-5; D gene uncertain. The CDR3 has 13 residues. CDR1 and CDR2 (germline): MGHRA, YSYEKL. V lost 1 base and J lost 7, with 8 bases in between. In nucleotides, the CDR3 is TGCGCCAGCAGCCAAGGGATGAACCAGCCCCAGCATTTT. Translating gives CASSQGMNQPQHF.

V usage is TRBV19 and J usage is TRBJ2-1, with 7 bases fitting TRBD2. V lost 5 bases to trimming and J lost 6 bases; unmatched junction nucleotides: 7. CDR1 LNHDA and CDR2 SQIVND come from the germline V gene (reference sequence). CDR3 length equals 14 residues. CDR3 loop: CASSWGEGLNEQFF. DNA for the CDR3: TGTGCCAGTAGTTGGGGGGAGGGCCTCAATGAGCAGTTCTTC.